This T cell receptor beta chain appears in the sequencing data of a study of T cell responses to AZD1222 COVID-19 vaccine. The CDR3 loop spans 14 amino acids. Trimming at V came to 4 bases and at J to 4 bases, leaving 5 bases not matched to a gene. CDR1 and CDR2 (germline): KGHSH, LQKENI. The table came from immunoSEQ multiplex PCR; TCRdb's copy has only in-frame clones and leaves some out. The sample records about 140,000 clones, nearly 95% being singletons. Here the sequenced sample was peripheral blood, taken on day 0 of AZD1222 vaccination. The sequence was obtained from an adult in good health. The gene calls are TRBV18 and TRBJ1-1; 8 nucleotides match TRBD1. The CDR3 is CASSLDRDGTEAFF. The CDR3 bases are TGTGCCAGCTCACTGGACAGGGATGGCACTGAAGCTTTCTTT.